This T cell receptor (beta chain) was captured in a study of Ad26.COV2.S vaccination and SARS-CoV-2 variants. General study findings and limits: For non-spike TCRs, breadth in vaccine recipients resembled that in placebo recipients.

Sequencing used immunoSEQ multiplex PCR; TCRdb keeps in-frame clones, though not all of them. The sample contains 300,000 to 400,000 clones, about 91% of which appear only once. The germline CDR1 and CDR2 sequences are MGHRA and YSYEKL. With V trimmed by 3 bases and J by 4 bases, 5 bases remained unmatched. This CDR3 has 14 amino acids. In regard to this clone: Its antigen is unidentified.

The sample consisted of peripheral blood, taken after recovery from COVID-19. This TCR derives from a human donor who had recovered from COVID-19. The chain employs TRBV4-1 and TRBJ2-5; 7 bases line up with TRBD1. CDR3 sequence: CASSHDRVAETQYF. CDR3 coding DNA: TGCGCCAGCAGCCATGACAGGGTAGCAGAGACCCAGTACTTC.